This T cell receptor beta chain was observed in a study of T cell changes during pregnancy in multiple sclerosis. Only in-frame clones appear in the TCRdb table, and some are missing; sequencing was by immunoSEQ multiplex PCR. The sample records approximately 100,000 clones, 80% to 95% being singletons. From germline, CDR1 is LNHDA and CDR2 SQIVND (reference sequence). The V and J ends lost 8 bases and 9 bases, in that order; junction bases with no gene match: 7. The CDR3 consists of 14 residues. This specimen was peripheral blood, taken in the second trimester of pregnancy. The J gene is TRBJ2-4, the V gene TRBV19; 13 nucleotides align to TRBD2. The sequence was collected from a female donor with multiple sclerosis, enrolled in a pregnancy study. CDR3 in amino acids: CASGLAGEWGIQYF. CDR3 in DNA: TGTGCCAGTGGACTAGCGGGAGAATGGGGCATTCAGTACTTC.